This is a list of T cell receptor beta chains from one sample in a study of cytomegalovirus exposure and HLA in healthy donors. Using immunoSEQ multiplex PCR, the repertoire was profiled, and TCRdb retains in-frame clones only, with some absent. The sample lists 140,000 to 150,000 clones, 75% to 80% occurring once. The source material was PBMCs. The receptor set was obtained from a male donor in good health and CMV-seronegative. Each CDR3 is given with its conserved first and last residue. Each record gives: J gene, CDR3 length, D gene, V gene, CDR3 protein. D genes are given only for firm matches.

TRBJ2-3 21 TRBD2 TRBV19 CASSIAGGLGATARRADTQYF
TRBJ2-2 17 - TRBV4-3 CASSQGWQGGNTGELFF
TRBJ1-3 15 - TRBV18 CASSSTGIQGNTIYF
TRBJ1-5 14 TRBD1 TRBV9 CASSAGQGYQPRHF
TRBJ2-7 14 - TRBV6-6 CASREGGQGGRQYF
TRBJ1-1 13 - TRBV19 CASSLTGNTEAFF
TRBJ2-7 15 TRBD1 TRBV15 CATSRAGTGAYEQYF
TRBJ2-2 16 - TRBV5-1 CASSLEATPNTGELFF
TRBJ2-3 18 TRBD2 TRBV4-1 CASSHFSGPSGRIDTQYF
TRBJ1-6 14 TRBD1 TRBV6-5 CASSATGVDSPLHF
TRBJ2-5 16 TRBD1 TRBV25-1 CASSEMDRAPQETQYF
TRBJ2-1 14 - TRBV7-2 CASSLTGSWDEQFF
TRBJ2-7 15 TRBD1 TRBV15 CATLPRDSASYEQYF
TRBJ2-5 16 TRBD2 TRBV9 CASSLTLAGGLETQYF
TRBJ2-7 18 TRBD1 TRBV14 CASSQDIPGQGWYGEQYF
TRBJ2-1 14 - TRBV6-6 CASSYVRSDNEQFF
TRBJ2-5 15 - TRBV18 CASSPPVYSGETQYF
TRBJ1-1 14 - TRBV7-3 CASSFGGRSTEAFF
TRBJ2-7 17 - TRBV7-2 CASSLKGGQTLSYEQYF
TRBJ2-2 16 TRBD2 TRBV4-1 CASSLTGGLYTGELFF
TRBJ2-3 14 - TRBV7-8 CASSLPAASDTQYF
TRBJ2-3 16 TRBD2 TRBV5-1 CASSTRTSGGTDTQYF
TRBJ2-1 13 TRBD1 TRBV11-2 CASSRTDRAPQFF
TRBJ2-6 16 - TRBV5-1 CASSRTGGAGANVLTF
TRBJ2-1 15 TRBD2 TRBV7-9 CASSRPGLATNEQFF
TRBJ2-2 14 TRBD2 TRBV6-5 CASSSGRDTGELFF
TRBJ2-2 15 TRBD1 TRBV7-9 CASSRLDRVPGELFF
TRBJ1-2 14 - TRBV7-2 CASSFGGGGYGYTF
TRBJ1-1 16 - TRBV5-1 CASRARGGGGPTEAFF
TRBJ2-1 16 TRBD2 TRBV11-3 CASSVKRGGSYNEQFF
TRBJ1-2 13 - TRBV21-1 CASSNDCLDGYTF
TRBJ2-3 16 TRBD2 TRBV7-2 CASSFKTSGGGDTQYF
TRBJ2-5 16 TRBD2 TRBV9 CASSVGGRLAGETQYF
TRBJ2-7 15 - TRBV5-6 CASKAQQEYSYEQYF
TRBJ1-5 13 - TRBV6-6 CASSSGEDQPQHF
TRBJ2-7 13 - TRBV7-9 CASSPELGPEQYF
TRBJ2-3 14 - TRBV5-1 CASSLDPGMDTQYF
TRBJ1-2 17 - TRBV14 CASSRSERGQFNYGYTF
TRBJ2-2 15 TRBD1 TRBV10-2 CASYSGTAYTGELFF
TRBJ2-7 15 TRBD1 TRBV19 CASSIGTGYGNEQYF